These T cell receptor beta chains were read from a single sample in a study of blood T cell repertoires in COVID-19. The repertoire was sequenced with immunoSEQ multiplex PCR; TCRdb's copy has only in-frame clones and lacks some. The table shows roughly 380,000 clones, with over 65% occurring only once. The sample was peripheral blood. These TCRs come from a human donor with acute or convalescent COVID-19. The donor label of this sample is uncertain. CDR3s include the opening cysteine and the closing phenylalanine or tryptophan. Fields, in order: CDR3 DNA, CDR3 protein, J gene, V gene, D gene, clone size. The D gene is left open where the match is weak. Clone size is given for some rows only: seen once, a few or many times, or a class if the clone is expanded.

CDR3 DNA: TGTGCCAGCAGCGGGCGGACAGGTACCCCCTACGAGCAGTACTTC; CDR3 protein: CASSGRTGTPYEQYF; J gene: TRBJ2-7; V gene: TRBV11-2; D gene: TRBD1; clone size: once
CDR3 DNA: TGCGCCAGCAGCTTCGAGATGAACACTGAAGCTTTCTTT; CDR3 protein: CASSFEMNTEAFF; J gene: TRBJ1-1; V gene: TRBV5-1; D gene: NA; clone size: NA
CDR3 DNA: TGTGCCAGCAGCCAGACAGGGGAAAGCAATCAGCCCCAGCATTTT; CDR3 protein: CASSQTGESNQPQHF; J gene: TRBJ1-5; V gene: TRBV2; D gene: TRBD1; clone size: once
CDR3 DNA: TGCGCCAGCAGCCAAGGGACAGGGCTCACTGAAGCTTTCTTT; CDR3 protein: CASSQGTGLTEAFF; J gene: TRBJ1-1; V gene: TRBV4-1; D gene: TRBD1; clone size: NA
CDR3 DNA: TGTGCCAGCAAAACTATCTATGGCTACACCTTC; CDR3 protein: CASKTIYGYTF; J gene: TRBJ1-2; V gene: TRBV28; D gene: NA; clone size: NA
CDR3 DNA: TGTGCCAGCAGCTTAGTCGCGGGAGTAGGCACCGGGGAGCTGTTTTTT; CDR3 protein: CASSLVAGVGTGELFF; J gene: TRBJ2-2; V gene: TRBV7-2; D gene: TRBD2; clone size: NA
CDR3 DNA: TGTGCCAGCAGCCAAGAACTAGCGGGCCCCTACAATGAGCAGTTCTTC; CDR3 protein: CASSQELAGPYNEQFF; J gene: TRBJ2-1; V gene: TRBV3-1/TRBV3-2; D gene: TRBD2; clone size: NA
CDR3 DNA: TGTGCCAGCAGTGTGGGCAACTTGGAGCAGTACTTC; CDR3 protein: CASSVGNLEQYF; J gene: TRBJ2-7; V gene: TRBV25-1; D gene: NA; clone size: NA
CDR3 DNA: TGTGCCAGCTCACGAACACAGAACACTGAAGCTTTCTTT; CDR3 protein: CASSRTQNTEAFF; J gene: TRBJ1-1; V gene: TRBV18; D gene: NA; clone size: NA
CDR3 DNA: TGTGCCAGCAGTCGACAGCCTCAGTGGGGTAATGAAAAACTGTTTTTT; CDR3 protein: CASSRQPQWGNEKLFF; J gene: TRBJ1-4; V gene: TRBV14; D gene: NA; clone size: NA
CDR3 DNA: TGTGCCAGCAGTTTAGGAGTAGCGACAGATACGCAGTATTTT; CDR3 protein: CASSLGVATDTQYF; J gene: TRBJ2-3; V gene: TRBV6-5; D gene: NA; clone size: once
CDR3 DNA: TGCGCCCGCAGCCGGCCAGGGGGCAACACTGAAGCTTTCTTT; CDR3 protein: CARSRPGGNTEAFF; J gene: TRBJ1-1; V gene: TRBV4-1; D gene: TRBD1; clone size: NA
CDR3 DNA: TGCGCCAGCAGCAGATCCCAGGGAATGCCCCAGCATTTT; CDR3 protein: CASSRSQGMPQHF; J gene: TRBJ1-5; V gene: TRBV5-1; D gene: NA; clone size: NA
CDR3 DNA: TGTGCCAGCAGCCCCTTCCTTAATACGGACAGGTTCTACAATGAGCAGTTCTTC; CDR3 protein: CASSPFLNTDRFYNEQFF; J gene: TRBJ2-1; V gene: TRBV9; D gene: TRBD1; clone size: NA
CDR3 DNA: TGTGCCTGGGCGACAGGGGCGGGAAACACCATATATTTT; CDR3 protein: CAWATGAGNTIYF; J gene: TRBJ1-3; V gene: TRBV30; D gene: TRBD1; clone size: NA
CDR3 DNA: TGTGCCAGCTCATCCGACAGGGTTAATTCACCCCTCCACTTT; CDR3 protein: CASSSDRVNSPLHF; J gene: TRBJ1-6; V gene: TRBV18; D gene: TRBD1; clone size: few
CDR3 DNA: TGCGCCAGCAGCCAATCCGGGACTTACAATTCACCCCTCCACTTT; CDR3 protein: CASSQSGTYNSPLHF; J gene: TRBJ1-6; V gene: TRBV4-1; D gene: NA; clone size: few
CDR3 DNA: TGTGCCAGTAGTCAACCGGGACTAGGGGGTGAGCAGTTCTTC; CDR3 protein: CASSQPGLGGEQFF; J gene: TRBJ2-1; V gene: TRBV19; D gene: TRBD2; clone size: NA
CDR3 DNA: TGTGCCAGCAGCGGGCGAGGGACAGTAGGTGGAAACACCATATATTTT; CDR3 protein: CASSGRGTVGGNTIYF; J gene: TRBJ1-3; V gene: TRBV7-9; D gene: TRBD1; clone size: NA
CDR3 DNA: TGTGCCAGCAGCCGCGGCTTGGCGGGGGGGCTTGAGCAGTTCTTC; CDR3 protein: CASSRGLAGGLEQFF; J gene: TRBJ2-1; V gene: TRBV9; D gene: TRBD2; clone size: NA
CDR3 DNA: TGTGCCAGCAGTATGCCGGGACAGGGTTATGAGCAGTTCTTC; CDR3 protein: CASSMPGQGYEQFF; J gene: TRBJ2-1; V gene: TRBV6-5; D gene: TRBD1; clone size: once
CDR3 DNA: TGTGCCAGCTCACCTAGGGGGACAGGGACCGAGCAGTACTTC; CDR3 protein: CASSPRGTGTEQYF; J gene: TRBJ2-7; V gene: TRBV18; D gene: TRBD1; clone size: NA
CDR3 DNA: TGCAGTGCTAGTAGCGAGGCAGATACGCAGTATTTT; CDR3 protein: CSASSEADTQYF; J gene: TRBJ2-3; V gene: TRBV20-1; D gene: NA; clone size: once
CDR3 DNA: TGCGCCAGCAGCTCCACACCAGCAGGGGGCACTGGGGAGACCCAGTACTTC; CDR3 protein: CASSSTPAGGTGETQYF; J gene: TRBJ2-5; V gene: TRBV5-1; D gene: TRBD1; clone size: once
CDR3 DNA: TGTGCCAGCAGTGCCCCGGACAGGGGGAAAAACATTCAGTACTTC; CDR3 protein: CASSAPDRGKNIQYF; J gene: TRBJ2-4; V gene: TRBV6-1; D gene: TRBD1; clone size: NA
CDR3 DNA: TGTGCCAGCAGCCAAGGGGGGGGGCAGGCCGAGCAGTACTTC; CDR3 protein: CASSQGGGQAEQYF; J gene: TRBJ2-7; V gene: TRBV3-1/TRBV3-2; D gene: NA; clone size: NA
CDR3 DNA: TGTGCCAGCAGGGCCCTAGGAACATCGTACAATGAGCAGTTCTTC; CDR3 protein: CASRALGTSYNEQFF; J gene: TRBJ2-1; V gene: TRBV2; D gene: NA; clone size: NA
CDR3 DNA: TGTGCCAGCAGCTTGGTCGGGGGTTTCGCTACCTATAATTCACCCCTCCACTTT; CDR3 protein: CASSLVGGFATYNSPLHF; J gene: TRBJ1-6; V gene: TRBV5-6; D gene: NA; clone size: NA
CDR3 DNA: TGTGCCAGCAGTCACCGTTGGGGGCAGGTGAACGAGCAGTACTTC; CDR3 protein: CASSHRWGQVNEQYF; J gene: TRBJ2-7; V gene: TRBV6-5; D gene: NA; clone size: NA
CDR3 DNA: TGTGCCAGTAGGGCCCGTGACAGGGAGAGACAGCCCCAGCATTTT; CDR3 protein: CASRARDRERQPQHF; J gene: TRBJ1-5; V gene: TRBV19; D gene: TRBD1; clone size: NA
CDR3 DNA: TGTGCCAGCAGTCATTACGAGCAGTACTTC; CDR3 protein: CASSHYEQYF; J gene: TRBJ2-7; V gene: TRBV28; D gene: NA; clone size: few
CDR3 DNA: TGTGCCAGCAGCCCCGGACAGTTGTTTAAAAACATTCAGTACTTC; CDR3 protein: CASSPGQLFKNIQYF; J gene: TRBJ2-4; V gene: TRBV7-2; D gene: NA; clone size: NA
CDR3 DNA: TGTGCCAGCAGCCAATCGCCTGAGCGGGTTAATGGCTACACCTTC; CDR3 protein: CASSQSPERVNGYTF; J gene: TRBJ1-2; V gene: TRBV3-1/TRBV3-2; D gene: NA; clone size: NA
CDR3 DNA: TGTGCCAACGGGAAAAGTGGAGGAGTCTATGGCTACACCTTC; CDR3 protein: CANGKSGGVYGYTF; J gene: TRBJ1-2; V gene: TRBV6-5; D gene: NA; clone size: once
CDR3 DNA: TGTGCCAGCAGCTTGGGTACAACCACAGGGGGGCGAGAGACCCAGTACTTC; CDR3 protein: CASSLGTTTGGRETQYF; J gene: TRBJ2-5; V gene: TRBV11-3; D gene: TRBD1; clone size: NA
CDR3 DNA: TGTGCCAGCAGCCGGGACTTTGAAGCTTTCTTT; CDR3 protein: CASSRDFEAFF; J gene: TRBJ1-1; V gene: TRBV12-3/TRBV12-4; D gene: NA; clone size: NA
CDR3 DNA: TGTGCCAGCAGCCCTAGAACACGACAGGGGACACTGAAAGCTTTCTTT; CDR3 protein: CASSPRTRQGTLKAFF; J gene: TRBJ1-1; V gene: TRBV6-2/TRBV6-3; D gene: TRBD1; clone size: NA
CDR3 DNA: TGCGCCAGCAGCCCCAGACAGGTCTCCTACGAGCAGTACTTC; CDR3 protein: CASSPRQVSYEQYF; J gene: TRBJ2-7; V gene: TRBV4-1; D gene: NA; clone size: NA
CDR3 DNA: TGTGCCAGCAGTTTCACGCCAGGGACAGGGTTCTACGAGCAGTACTTC; CDR3 protein: CASSFTPGTGFYEQYF; J gene: TRBJ2-7; V gene: TRBV27; D gene: TRBD1; clone size: NA
CDR3 DNA: TGTGCCAGCAACCACAGGGCCGGGGATGGGGCCCTCCACTTT; CDR3 protein: CASNHRAGDGALHF; J gene: TRBJ1-6; V gene: TRBV11-2; D gene: NA; clone size: NA
CDR3 DNA: TGTGCCAGCAGCAAGGACAGGGGGAATTCACCCCTCCACTTT; CDR3 protein: CASSKDRGNSPLHF; J gene: TRBJ1-6; V gene: TRBV5-4; D gene: TRBD1; clone size: NA
CDR3 DNA: TGTGCCAGCTCACCCAGGTCAGGGATAGACAATGAGCAGTTCTTC; CDR3 protein: CASSPRSGIDNEQFF; J gene: TRBJ2-1; V gene: TRBV18; D gene: NA; clone size: NA